Reported below is one TCR beta chain. This sample is part of a study of T cell repertoires in cytomegalovirus infection. This CDR3 has 13 amino acids. Germline CDR1 is SGHRS and CDR2 is YFSETQ. Trimming left V 3 bases short and J 0 bases short, with 7 bases between. A single record per CDR3 protein comes from TCRdb applying MiXCR to the reads. The table has fewer than 200,000 distinct CDR3 sequences, 15% to 20% seen once. This TCR was recovered from a human donor in good health (CMV status not recorded). Some clones in this sample may be carry-over from other donors' samples. Sequencing input: PBMCs. This chain links TRBV5-1 with TRBJ2-7; D is unresolved. CDR3 sequence reads: CASSYLSSYEQYF. Here the CDR3 DNA reads TGCGCCAGCAGCTATTTAAGCTCCTACGAGCAGTACTTC.